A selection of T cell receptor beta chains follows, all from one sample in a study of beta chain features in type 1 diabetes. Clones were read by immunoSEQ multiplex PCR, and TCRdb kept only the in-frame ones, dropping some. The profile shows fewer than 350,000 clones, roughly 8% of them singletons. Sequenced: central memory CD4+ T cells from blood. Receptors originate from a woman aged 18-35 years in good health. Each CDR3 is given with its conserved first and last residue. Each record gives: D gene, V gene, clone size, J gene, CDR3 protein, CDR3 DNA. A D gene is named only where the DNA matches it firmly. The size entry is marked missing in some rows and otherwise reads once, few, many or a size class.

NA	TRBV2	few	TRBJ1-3	CASSEGTVFRDTIYF	TGTGCCAGCAGTGAAGGGACAGTCTTTCGGGACACCATATATTTT
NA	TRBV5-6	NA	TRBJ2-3	CASSIWTETQYF	TGTGCCAGCAGCATATGGACGGAGACGCAGTATTTT
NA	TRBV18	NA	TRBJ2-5	CASSPPVTETQYF	TGTGCCAGCTCACCCCCGGTCACAGAGACCCAGTACTTC
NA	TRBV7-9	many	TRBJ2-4	CASSLLAGTKNIQYF	TGTGCCAGCAGCTTACTCGCGGGAACCAAAAACATTCAGTACTTC
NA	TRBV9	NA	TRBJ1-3	CASSANGGTIYF	TGTGCCAGCAGCGCAAACGGGGGCACCATATATTTT
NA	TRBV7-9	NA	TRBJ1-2	CASSQTQGNGYTF	TGTGCCAGCAGCCAGACACAGGGTAATGGCTACACCTTC
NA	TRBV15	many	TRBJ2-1	CATSFEGTFGNEQFF	TGTGCCACCAGCTTCGAAGGGACATTCGGCAATGAGCAGTTCTTC
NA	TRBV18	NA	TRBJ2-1	CASSRQAASVPYEQFF	TGTGCCAGCTCACGGCAAGCCGCATCTGTACCCTATGAGCAGTTCTTC
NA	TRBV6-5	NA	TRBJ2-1	CASSYEAGSEQFF	TGTGCCAGCAGTTACGAAGCAGGCAGTGAGCAGTTCTTC
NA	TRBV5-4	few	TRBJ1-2	CASSFLGAKGYTF	TGTGCCAGCAGCTTCTTGGGGGCGAAAGGCTACACCTTC
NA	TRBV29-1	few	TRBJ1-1	CSVTPSDTEAFF	TGCAGCGTCACCCCATCTGACACTGAAGCTTTCTTT
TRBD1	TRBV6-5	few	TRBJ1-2	CASSYSSLGGGYTF	TGTGCCAGCAGTTACTCGTCTCTAGGGGGCGGCTACACCTTC
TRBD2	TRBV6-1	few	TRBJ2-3	CASSEPTLADGTDTQYF	TGTGCCAGCAGTGAACCCACGCTAGCGGATGGTACAGATACGCAGTATTTT
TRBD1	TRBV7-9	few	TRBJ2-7	CASSLEMGLQGARSEQYF	TGTGCCAGCAGCTTAGAGATGGGGTTACAGGGGGCGCGATCCGAGCAGTACTTC
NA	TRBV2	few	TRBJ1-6	CASSEQADNSPLHF	TGTGCCAGCAGTGAGCAGGCAGATAATTCACCCCTCCACTTT
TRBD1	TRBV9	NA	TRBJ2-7	CASSVAPTQGGSSYEQYF	TGTGCCAGCAGCGTAGCCCCCACACAGGGGGGAAGCTCCTACGAGCAGTACTTC
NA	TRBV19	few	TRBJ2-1	CASSMVAGNNEQFF	TGTGCCAGTAGTATGGTGGCAGGAAACAATGAGCAGTTCTTC
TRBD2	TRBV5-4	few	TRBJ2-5	CASRLAGDETQYF	TGTGCCAGCAGACTAGCGGGGGACGAGACCCAGTACTTC
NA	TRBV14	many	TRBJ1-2	CASSHRGGPYGYTF	TGTGCCAGCAGTCACCGCGGGGGCCCCTATGGCTACACCTTC
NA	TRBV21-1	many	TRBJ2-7	CASSKAPVAGYEQYF	TGTGCCAGCAGCAAAGCGCCCGTGGCGGGCTACGAGCAGTACTTC
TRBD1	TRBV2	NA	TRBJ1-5	CASSSAGGARRQPQHF	TGTGCCAGCAGTTCAGCAGGGGGCGCGAGGCGACAGCCCCAGCATTTT
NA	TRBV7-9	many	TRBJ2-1	CASSLPPQHEQFF	TGTGCCAGCAGCTTACCTCCCCAGCATGAGCAGTTCTTC
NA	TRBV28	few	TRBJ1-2	CASSLPAGYGYTF	TGTGCCAGCAGTTTACCTGCTGGCTATGGCTACACCTTC
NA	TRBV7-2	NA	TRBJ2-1	CASSLVGGHNEQFF	TGTGCCAGCAGCTTAGTTGGGGGCCACAATGAGCAGTTCTTC
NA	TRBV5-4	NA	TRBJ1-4	CASSFYSEKLFF	TGTGCCAGCAGCTTCTACTCTGAAAAACTGTTTTTT
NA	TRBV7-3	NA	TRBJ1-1	CASSRGRNTEAFF	TGTGCCAGCAGCCGAGGACGGAACACTGAAGCTTTCTTT
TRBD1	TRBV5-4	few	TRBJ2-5	CASSSRQGRETQYF	TGTGCCAGCAGCTCACGACAGGGGAGGGAGACCCAGTACTTC
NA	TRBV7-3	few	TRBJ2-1	CASSLLLVRQFF	TGTGCCAGCAGCTTATTACTAGTCAGGCAGTTCTTC
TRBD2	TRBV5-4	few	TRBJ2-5	CASSPSGAGGAETQYF	TGTGCCAGCAGCCCGTCGGGGGCGGGGGGTGCGGAGACCCAGTACTTC